Listed below are T cell receptor beta chains from one sample, sequenced in a study of control samples from healthy donors and cancer patients. Using immunoSEQ multiplex PCR, the repertoire was profiled, and TCRdb retains in-frame clones only, with some absent. This sample carries 130,000 to 150,000 clones, over 90% of them seen once, and the ten largest clones take approximately 15%. The sample taken for sequencing was PBMCs. All receptors come from a man aged 55-75 years with colorectal cancer. Each CDR3 is given without its conserved first and last residue. The D gene is left open where the match is weak.

CDR3 protein	V gene	D gene
ASSILGYGYT	TRBV19	.
ASSHDSPTSGGSYNEQF	TRBV18	TRBD2
ASSSGTGVRGYT	TRBV5-1	TRBD1
ASSPHGEETQY	TRBV6-5	.
ASSFDRGTDTQY	TRBV13	TRBD1
ASSLGAAPSAEAF	TRBV28	.
ASSLGATPYGQY	TRBV28	.
ASSDSPGQRTDTQY	TRBV6-4	.
ASSGNAGSSYNSPLH	TRBV6-1	.
ASSNPTSGGSSSYNEQF	TRBV19	TRBD2
AIEGQGLGYT	TRBV10-3	.
ASSEVPGGGTGGPDTQY	TRBV10-2	.
ASTNQGDSYEQY	TRBV6-5	TRBD1
ASSSYSYEQY	TRBV6-5	.
ASSPRQGAYEQF	TRBV7-2	TRBD1
AISESREETQY	TRBV10-3	.
ASSYFRTGDSYEQY	TRBV7-2	TRBD1
AWARQGGEKLF	TRBV30	TRBD1
ASQRGGRTDTQY	TRBV6-5	.
ASSRYRGGGTEAF	TRBV11-2	TRBD1
ASRGDRRQGYT	TRBV6-5	.
ASSLGFGALEETQY	TRBV27	.
ASSYGTVSGNTIY	TRBV7-8	.
AIRFPAGLAVDTQY	TRBV10-3	TRBD2
ASSQDRGGAQY	TRBV4-3	.
ASNDRGLETQY	TRBV5-1	TRBD1